This T cell receptor beta chain was retrieved from a study of CD8 T cells in ankylosing spondylitis. Study conclusions and caveats: Disease-associated clones were CD8+ and fairly uncommon in peripheral blood. Seemingly characteristic of ankylosing spondylitis blood was a TCR beta motif consisting of about 8 highly homologous variants. According to the report, clones linked to the disease were significantly enriched in matched synovial fluid samples taken from ankylosing spondylitis patients.

As regards this clonotype: The target antigen is unknown.

MiXCR, applied by TCRdb to the 5' RACE reads, yields one record per CDR3 protein. The sample carries roughly 470,000 distinct CDR3 sequences, roughly a quarter recorded once. Germline V gene lookup returns CDR1 ENHRY and CDR2 SYGVKD. Trimming took 0 bases from V and 10 from J; bases not matched to a gene: 7. The CDR3 spans 14 residues. Sequences were obtained from blood, either unsorted or a sorted T cell fraction (not recorded which). The sequence was obtained from a male donor with ankylosing spondylitis. The chain joins TRBV10-3 to TRBJ1-1; 8 bases agree with TRBD1. CDR3 coding DNA: TGTGCCATCAGTGAGTCCCCGGACAGGGTCGGAGCTTTCTTT. Encoded protein: CAISESPDRVGAFF.